This T cell receptor (beta chain) is from a study of cytomegalovirus exposure and HLA in healthy donors. Across the study: T cells numbering around 180 million yielded 117 million unique TCR beta sequences in an earlier analysis.

PCR used 60 Vbeta primers and 13 Jbeta primers. The data were produced by immunoSEQ multiplex PCR, yet TCRdb's version contains in-frame clones alone and is incomplete. The table has 100,000 to 150,000 clones, about 80% seen once. In the case of this clone: Antigen specificity is unknown. The sample contains more than one DNA sequence encoding this CDR3.

Germline V gives CDR1 KGHSH, CDR2 LQKENI. V lost 4 bases and J lost 7, with 10 bases in between. This CDR3 has 12 amino acids. Whole-study findings and limits: The productive fraction for most TCR beta V segments was about 87% or about 30% in an earlier analysis.

Material for sequencing was PBMCs. The chain carries TRBV18 and TRBJ1-1; D gene unclear. The sequence was collected from a woman aged 45 to 65 in good health and CMV-seropositive. CDR3 nucleotide sequence: TGTGCCAGCTCACAGGAGACGGGTGAAGCTTTCTTT. Translation gives CASSQETGEAFF. Based on the CDR3 plus reference TRBV18 and TRBJ1-1, the full variable domain is NAGVMQNPRHLVRRRGQEARLRCSPMKGHSHVYWYRQLPEEGLKFMVYLQKENIIDESGMPKERFSAEFPKEGPSILRIQQVVRGDSAAYFCASSQETGEAFFGQGTRLTVV.